This T cell receptor beta chain was recovered during a study of radiotherapy plus CTLA-4 blockade in lung cancer. A few counts support this clone. This CDR3 region has 14 residues. Germline V gives CDR1 MDHEN, CDR2 SYDVKM. V was pared by 11 bases and J by 3 bases, with 13 bases of the junction left unmatched. Sequencing was performed with immunoSEQ multiplex PCR; in TCRdb, only in-frame clones are kept and a portion is missing. Altogether about 80,000 clones are present, 60% to 85% being singletons, with the ten largest covering about 23%. The sequence derives from a human donor with non-small cell lung cancer whose response to radiotherapy plus ipilimumab could not be evaluated. Some clones in this sample may be carry-over from other donors' samples. The rearrangement links TRBV28 to TRBJ2-7; 7 positions agree with TRBD2. The sample was peripheral blood, taken from a patient treated with radiotherapy plus ipilimumab. The DNA of the CDR3 is TGTGCCTCCTCCTCGCTAGCGGTGCTCTACGAGCAGTACTTC. Protein: CASSSLAVLYEQYF. The full variable domain, rest sourced from reference TRBV28 and TRBJ2-7, is DVKVTQSSRYLVKRTGEKVFLECVQDMDHENMFWYRQDPGLGLRLIYFSYDVKMKEKGDIPEGYSVSREKKERFSLILESASTNQTSMYLCASSSLAVLYEQYFGPGTRLTVT.